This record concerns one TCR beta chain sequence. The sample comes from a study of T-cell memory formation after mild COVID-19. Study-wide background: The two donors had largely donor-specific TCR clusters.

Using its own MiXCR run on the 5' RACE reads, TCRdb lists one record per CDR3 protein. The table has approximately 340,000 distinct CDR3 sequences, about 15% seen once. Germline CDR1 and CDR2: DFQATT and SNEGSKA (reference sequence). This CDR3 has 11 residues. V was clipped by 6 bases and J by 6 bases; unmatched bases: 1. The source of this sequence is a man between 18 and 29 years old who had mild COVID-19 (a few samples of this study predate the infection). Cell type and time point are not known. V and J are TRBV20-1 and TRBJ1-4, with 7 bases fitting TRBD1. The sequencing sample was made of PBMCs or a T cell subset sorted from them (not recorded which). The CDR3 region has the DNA TGCAGTGCCCAGGGGGATGAAAAACTGTTTTTT. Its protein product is CSAQGDEKLFF.